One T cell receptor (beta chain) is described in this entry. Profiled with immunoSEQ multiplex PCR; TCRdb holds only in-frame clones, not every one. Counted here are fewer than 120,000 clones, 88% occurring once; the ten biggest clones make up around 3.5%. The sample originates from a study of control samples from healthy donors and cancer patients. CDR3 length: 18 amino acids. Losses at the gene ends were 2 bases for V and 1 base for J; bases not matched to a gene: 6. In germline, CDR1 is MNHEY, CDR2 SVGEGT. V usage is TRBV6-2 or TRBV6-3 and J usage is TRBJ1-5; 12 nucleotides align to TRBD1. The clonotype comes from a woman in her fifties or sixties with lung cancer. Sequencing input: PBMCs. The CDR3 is CASSYLGQGARSNQPQHF. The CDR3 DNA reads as TGTGCCAGCAGTTACCTGGGACAGGGGGCCAGGAGCAATCAGCCCCAGCATTTT.